The 4 T cell receptor beta chains presented below share a single source sample, sequenced in a study of cytomegalovirus exposure and HLA in healthy donors. The PCR contained 60 Vbeta and 13 Jbeta primers. The protocol was immunoSEQ multiplex PCR, while the TCRdb copy is restricted to in-frame clones and leaves out a portion. The sample lists around 170,000 clones, approximately 80% occurring once. Sequencing used PBMCs. The receptors come from a woman aged 45-65 years in good health and CMV-seropositive.

The chain employs TRBV16 and TRBJ2-6, with unresolved D. Trimming took off 0 bases at V and 4 bases at J, with 4 bases between the two ends. CDR1 and CDR2 (germline): KGHSY, FQNENV. This CDR3 region has 14 residues. CDR3 loop: CASSQSRGANVLTF. CDR3 coding DNA: TGTGCCAGCAGCCAATCGCGGGGGGCCAACGTCCTGACTTTC.

The chain joins TRBV6-6 to TRBJ1-1; 8 nucleotides align to TRBD1. J lost 0 bases, V lost 5 bases, and 8 bases had no gene match. The CDR3 contains 16 residues. Germline CDR1 and CDR2: MNHNY and SVGAGI (reference sequence). The CDR3 coding sequence is TGTGCCAGCAGTCATACTAGGACAGGGCTGAACACTGAAGCTTTCTTT. Its translation is CASSHTRTGLNTEAFF.

The CDR3 bases are TGTGCCAGCAGCGTCCTCCCCGGAACACTAGATAGCAATCAGCCCCAGCATTTT. Residues: CASSVLPGTLDSNQPQHF. The chain carries TRBV9 and TRBJ1-5, with D hard to call. Trimming stripped 2 bases from V and 0 bases from J, with 18 bases between. The germline CDR1 and CDR2 sequences are SGDLS and YYNGEE. The CDR3 contains 18 residues.

This chain joins TRBV7-2 and TRBJ1-1; no firm D call. Germline-derived CDR1 and CDR2 are SGHTA and FQGNSA. Deletions cut 5 bases from V and 1 base from J, with 5 bases between. This CDR3 has 12 amino acids. This CDR3 is CASSKQNTEAFF. As DNA, the CDR3 is TGTGCCAGCAGCAAACAGAACACTGAAGCTTTCTTT. The whole variable domain, filled in from reference TRBV7-2 and TRBJ1-1, reads GAGVSQSPSNKVTEKGKDVELRCDPISGHTALYWYRQSLGQGLEFLIYFQGNSAPDKSGLPSDRFSAERTGGSVSTLTIQRTQQEDSAVYLCASSKQNTEAFFGQGTRLTVV.